This T cell receptor (beta chain) emerged from a study of T cells in Graves' hyperthyroidism and ophthalmopathy. From germline, CDR1 is LNHNV and CDR2 YYDKDF (reference sequence). Deletions cut 0 bases from V and 9 bases from J, with 8 bases between. The CDR3 loop spans 13 amino acids. This clonotype was recorded at least ten times. The source material, RNA transcripts, was used to amplify TCR beta CDR3 regions. The TCR CDR3 was amplified in a first-round RT-PCR using the HTBI primer set. Via MiXCR, TCRdb re-called the multiplex PCR reads, giving one row per CDR3 protein. The sample has 450,000 to 700,000 distinct CDR3 sequences, more than 45% seen once.

Sequenced sample: peripheral blood or thyroid tissue (not recorded which). V and J are TRBV15 and TRBJ2-2; D uncertain. The receptor comes from an adult woman with Graves' disease, either hyperthyroidism or ophthalmopathy (not recorded which). DNA for the CDR3: TGTGCCACCAGCAGAGATGTCCCCAGGGAGCTGTTTTTT. This encodes CATSRDVPRELFF.